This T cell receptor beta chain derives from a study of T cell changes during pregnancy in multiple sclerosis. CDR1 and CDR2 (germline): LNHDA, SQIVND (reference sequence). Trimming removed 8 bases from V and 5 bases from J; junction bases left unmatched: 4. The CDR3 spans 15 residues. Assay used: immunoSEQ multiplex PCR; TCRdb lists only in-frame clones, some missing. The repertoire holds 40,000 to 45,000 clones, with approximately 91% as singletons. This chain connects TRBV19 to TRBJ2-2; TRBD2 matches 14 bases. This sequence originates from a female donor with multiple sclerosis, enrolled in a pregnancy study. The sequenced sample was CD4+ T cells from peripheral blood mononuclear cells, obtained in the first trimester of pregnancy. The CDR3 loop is CASGTSGSGTGELFF. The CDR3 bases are TGTGCCAGTGGGACTAGCGGGAGCGGAACCGGGGAGCTGTTTTTT.